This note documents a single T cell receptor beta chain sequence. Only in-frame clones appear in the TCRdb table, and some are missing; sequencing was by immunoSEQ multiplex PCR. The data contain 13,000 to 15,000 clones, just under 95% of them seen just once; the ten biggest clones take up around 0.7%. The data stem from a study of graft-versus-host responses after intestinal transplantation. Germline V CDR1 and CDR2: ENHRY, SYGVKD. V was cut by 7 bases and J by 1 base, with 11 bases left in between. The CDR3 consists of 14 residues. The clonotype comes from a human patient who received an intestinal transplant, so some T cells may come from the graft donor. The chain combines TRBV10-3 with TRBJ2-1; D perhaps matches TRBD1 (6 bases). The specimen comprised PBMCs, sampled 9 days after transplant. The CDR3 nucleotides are TGTGCCATCATGGGGGCCAGGTCCTACAATGAGCAGTTCTTC. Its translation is CAIMGARSYNEQFF.